This T cell receptor (beta chain) was sequenced for a study of T cell repertoires in cytomegalovirus infection. About the research overall: CMV infection plus the matching HLA type was flagged by public TCR beta signatures. Whole-study results and caveats: Pooled public TCR beta family frequency picked out CMV carriers with the relevant HLA. Ex vivo, HLA-C-restricted CMV-specific TCR beta clonotypes prevailed over the rest of the response.

This clonotype was picked up many times. Its target is unknown. TCRdb re-analysed the reads in MiXCR, keeping a single row per CDR3 protein. The sample gives hundreds of thousands of distinct CDR3 sequences, roughly 16% of which show up once; around 12% is in the top ten. V was shortened by 1 base and J by 0 bases, with 9 bases between the two germline ends. Germline V gives CDR1 SEHNR, CDR2 FQNEAQ (reference sequence). The CDR3 spans 15 residues. The chain is built from TRBV7-9 and TRBJ1-1; no clear D gene. The sequenced sample consisted of PBMCs. This sequence originates from a human donor in good health (CMV status not recorded). Some clones in this sample may be carry-over from other donors' samples. The CDR3, as DNA: TGTGCCAGCAGCTTAGACGGCCGAGTGAACACTGAAGCTTTCTTT. This encodes CASSLDGRVNTEAFF.